These T cell receptor beta chains were read from a single sample in a study of T cell responses to AZD1222 COVID-19 vaccine. Data came from immunoSEQ multiplex PCR; TCRdb stores just in-frame clones and leaves some out. The sample has more than 150,000 clones, around 89% seen once. Sequencing used peripheral blood, obtained on day 0 of AZD1222 vaccination. All receptors derive from an adult in good health. Each CDR3 is given with its conserved first and last residue. Fields, in order: clone size, D gene, J gene, V gene, CDR3 protein, CDR3 DNA. D genes are given only for firm matches. Some rows mark clone size as missing; the rest say once, few, many or name a class of expanded clone.

abundance: NA; d_gene: NA; j_gene: TRBJ2-2; v_gene: TRBV28; CDR3aa: CAIQKRTAANTGELFF; CDR3nt: TGTGCCATCCAAAAAAGGACAGCCGCGAACACCGGGGAGCTGTTTTTT
abundance: NA; d_gene: TRBD1; j_gene: TRBJ1-5; v_gene: TRBV6-5; CDR3aa: CASRQGAGNQPQHF; CDR3nt: TGTGCCAGCAGACAGGGGGCGGGCAATCAGCCCCAGCATTTT
abundance: NA; d_gene: NA; j_gene: TRBJ2-5; v_gene: TRBV28; CDR3aa: CASSPYRTDQETQYF; CDR3nt: TGTGCCAGCAGTCCATACCGGACAGACCAAGAGACCCAGTACTTC
abundance: NA; d_gene: NA; j_gene: TRBJ2-2; v_gene: TRBV29-1; CDR3aa: CSVASRGYTGELFF; CDR3nt: TGCAGCGTTGCTAGTCGGGGGTACACCGGGGAGCTGTTTTTT
abundance: NA; d_gene: TRBD2; j_gene: TRBJ2-1; v_gene: TRBV2; CDR3aa: CASSAGGSKYNEQFF; CDR3nt: TGTGCCAGCAGTGCGGGCGGGAGTAAATACAATGAGCAGTTCTTC
abundance: once; d_gene: NA; j_gene: TRBJ2-7; v_gene: TRBV13; CDR3aa: CASSLVDQVNSYEQYF; CDR3nt: TGTGCCAGCAGCTTAGTCGATCAGGTGAACTCCTACGAGCAGTACTTC
abundance: NA; d_gene: NA; j_gene: TRBJ2-7; v_gene: TRBV3-1/TRBV3-2; CDR3aa: CASSQVRSVRAYEQYF; CDR3nt: TGTGCCAGCAGCCAAGTAAGGTCAGTCAGAGCCTACGAGCAGTACTTC
abundance: NA; d_gene: NA; j_gene: TRBJ2-3; v_gene: TRBV5-1; CDR3aa: CASSLSTSTDTQYF; CDR3nt: TGCGCCAGCAGCTTGAGTACTAGCACAGATACGCAGTATTTT
abundance: NA; d_gene: TRBD2; j_gene: TRBJ2-5; v_gene: TRBV28; CDR3aa: CASSSRLAGAGETQYF; CDR3nt: TGTGCCAGCAGTTCCAGACTAGCGGGAGCGGGCGAGACCCAGTACTTC
abundance: NA; d_gene: TRBD1; j_gene: TRBJ1-2; v_gene: TRBV12-3/TRBV12-4; CDR3aa: CASSLNRGGYTF; CDR3nt: TGTGCCAGCAGTTTAAACAGGGGTGGCTACACCTTC
abundance: once; d_gene: NA; j_gene: TRBJ2-4; v_gene: TRBV12-2; CDR3aa: CASRRAGWGSKNIQYF; CDR3nt: TGTGCAAGTCGCAGAGCGGGGTGGGGCAGCAAAAACATTCAGTACTTC
abundance: NA; d_gene: NA; j_gene: TRBJ1-5; v_gene: TRBV19; CDR3aa: CASSKVGASNQPQHF; CDR3nt: TGTGCCAGTAGTAAGGTCGGGGCGAGCAATCAGCCCCAGCATTTT
abundance: NA; d_gene: TRBD1; j_gene: TRBJ1-5; v_gene: TRBV30; CDR3aa: CAWSVQGVADQPQHF; CDR3nt: TGTGCCTGGAGTGTACAGGGGGTCGCGGATCAGCCCCAGCATTTT
abundance: NA; d_gene: TRBD1; j_gene: TRBJ1-1; v_gene: TRBV28; CDR3aa: CASSFLRTGQKSEAFF; CDR3nt: TGTGCCAGCAGTTTCCTCAGGACAGGACAGAAGAGTGAAGCTTTCTTT
abundance: NA; d_gene: TRBD1; j_gene: TRBJ2-5; v_gene: TRBV5-3; CDR3aa: CARSSGGKETQYF; CDR3nt: TGTGCCAGAAGCTCAGGGGGCAAAGAGACCCAGTACTTC
abundance: NA; d_gene: TRBD2; j_gene: TRBJ2-1; v_gene: TRBV5-6; CDR3aa: CASSQAGGPREGQFF; CDR3nt: TGTGCCAGCAGCCAAGCGGGAGGGCCTAGGGAAGGGCAGTTCTTC
abundance: few; d_gene: NA; j_gene: TRBJ1-2; v_gene: TRBV14; CDR3aa: CASSQIRPSYGGYTF; CDR3nt: TGTGCCAGCAGCCAGATCCGGCCCTCCTATGGTGGCTACACCTTC
abundance: NA; d_gene: TRBD2; j_gene: TRBJ2-7; v_gene: TRBV7-2; CDR3aa: CASSLVRGHSGSEYEQYF; CDR3nt: TGTGCCAGCAGCTTAGTCAGAGGGCATAGCGGGAGCGAATACGAGCAGTACTTC
abundance: NA; d_gene: NA; j_gene: TRBJ2-7; v_gene: TRBV5-1; CDR3aa: CASSLTTRDYEQYF; CDR3nt: TGCGCCAGCAGCTTGACGACCCGAGATTACGAGCAGTACTTC
abundance: once; d_gene: TRBD1; j_gene: TRBJ2-5; v_gene: TRBV28; CDR3aa: CASSLGQKFETQYF; CDR3nt: TGTGCCAGCAGTTTGGGACAGAAATTCGAGACCCAGTACTTC
abundance: NA; d_gene: TRBD1; j_gene: TRBJ1-1; v_gene: TRBV10-3; CDR3aa: CAISGTGGMNTEAFF; CDR3nt: TGTGCCATCAGTGGGACAGGGGGTATGAACACTGAAGCTTTCTTT
abundance: NA; d_gene: TRBD2; j_gene: TRBJ2-1; v_gene: TRBV5-1; CDR3aa: CASSGGAYNEQFF; CDR3nt: TGCGCCAGTAGCGGGGGCGCCTACAATGAGCAGTTCTTC
abundance: once; d_gene: TRBD1; j_gene: TRBJ2-7; v_gene: TRBV20-1; CDR3aa: CSASGSGGFYEQYF; CDR3nt: TGCAGTGCGAGTGGCTCAGGGGGTTTCTACGAGCAGTACTTC
abundance: few; d_gene: NA; j_gene: TRBJ1-3; v_gene: TRBV19; CDR3aa: CASSIRTVSPSGNTIYF; CDR3nt: TGTGCCAGTAGTATCCGGACAGTTTCACCCTCTGGAAACACCATATATTTT
abundance: NA; d_gene: NA; j_gene: TRBJ1-5; v_gene: TRBV28; CDR3aa: CASSFGQLNQPQHF; CDR3nt: TGTGCCAGCAGTTTCGGACAGCTCAATCAGCCCCAGCATTTT